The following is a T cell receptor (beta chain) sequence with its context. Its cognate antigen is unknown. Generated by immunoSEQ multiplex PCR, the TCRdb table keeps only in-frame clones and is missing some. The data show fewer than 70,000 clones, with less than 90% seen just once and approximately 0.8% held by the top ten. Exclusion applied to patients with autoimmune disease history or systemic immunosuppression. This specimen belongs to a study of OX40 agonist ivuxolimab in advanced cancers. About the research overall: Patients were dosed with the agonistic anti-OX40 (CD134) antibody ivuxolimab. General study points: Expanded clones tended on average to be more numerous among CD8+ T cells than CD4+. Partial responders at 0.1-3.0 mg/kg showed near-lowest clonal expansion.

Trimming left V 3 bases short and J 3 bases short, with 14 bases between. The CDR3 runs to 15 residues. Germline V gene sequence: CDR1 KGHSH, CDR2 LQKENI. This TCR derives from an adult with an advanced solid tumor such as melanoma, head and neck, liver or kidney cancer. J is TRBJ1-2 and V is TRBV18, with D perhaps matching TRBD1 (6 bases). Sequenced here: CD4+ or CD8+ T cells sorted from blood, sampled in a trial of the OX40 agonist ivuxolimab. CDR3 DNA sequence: TGTGCCAGCTCACCTAGGAGGGGGGCGGACTATGGCTACACCTTC. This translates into CASSPRRGADYGYTF.